Listed below are T cell receptor beta chains from one sample, sequenced in a study of T cell changes during pregnancy in multiple sclerosis. Produced via immunoSEQ multiplex PCR; TCRdb's table is partial and in-frame only. The table shows 43,000 or so clones, with under 95% occurring only once. The sequenced sample was PBMCs (not recorded whether the cells were cultured). These receptors originate from a female donor with multiple sclerosis, enrolled in a pregnancy study. CDR3s include the opening cysteine and the closing phenylalanine or tryptophan. The D gene is left open where the match is weak. Where a row states a size, it is once, few, many or the class of an expanded clone; other rows omit it.

v_gene,abundance,d_gene,len,j_gene,CDR3nt,CDR3aa
TRBV4-1,.,.,15,TRBJ2-7,TGCGCCAGCAGCCGAGCTGCGGCGGGTTCCTACGAGCAGTACTTC,CASSRAAAGSYEQYF
TRBV6-1,.,TRBD1,15,TRBJ2-7,TGTGCCAGCAGCAAATACGGGACAGGGGGCGACGAGCAGTACTTC,CASSKYGTGGDEQYF
TRBV7-2,once,.,12,TRBJ2-7,TGTGCCAGCAGCCCCTACGCCTACGAGCAGTACTTC,CASSPYAYEQYF
TRBV6-4,.,TRBD1,14,TRBJ1-1,TGTGCCACCAGGGCGGACAGGGTGAACACTGAAGCTTTCTTT,CATRADRVNTEAFF
TRBV5-1,.,TRBD2,15,TRBJ2-1,TGCGCCAGCAGCTCCCTAGCGGGAGAGAGCAATGAGCAGTTCTTC,CASSSLAGESNEQFF
TRBV25-1,once,.,14,TRBJ2-7,TGTGCCAGCAGTGAAGAAGGCCCAGGGTACGAGCAGTACTTC,CASSEEGPGYEQYF
TRBV9,.,.,12,TRBJ2-5,TGTGCCAGCAGCGTAGAGTATGAGACCCAGTACTTC,CASSVEYETQYF
TRBV13,.,.,14,TRBJ2-7,TGTGCCAGCAGCGGATCCGGGACTTCCTACGAGCAGTACTTC,CASSGSGTSYEQYF
TRBV5-1,.,.,20,TRBJ2-1,TGCGCCAGCAGCTTGGACGGGCAGTTGTTTAGGGCTAGCGATTACAATGAGCAGTTCTTC,CASSLDGQLFRASDYNEQFF
TRBV6-5,.,.,12,TRBJ1-1,TGTGCCAGCAGTTTTTCAGGGGAAGGAGCTTTCTTT,CASSFSGEGAFF
TRBV5-6,.,.,15,TRBJ2-5,TGTGCCAGCAGCTTAAATTCCGGGGGAGGAGAGACCCAGTACTTC,CASSLNSGGGETQYF
TRBV19,.,.,16,TRBJ1-2,TGTGCCAGTAGTTGGGGGGATAGAGAAGCTAACTATGGCTACACCTTC,CASSWGDREANYGYTF
TRBV7-3,.,.,15,TRBJ2-2,TGTGCCAGCAGCTTCGGGGGCGTTTTGACCGGGGAGCTGTTTTTT,CASSFGGVLTGELFF
TRBV9,once,.,14,TRBJ1-4,TGTGCCAGCAGCGTAGCCGGACAGAATGAAAAACTGTTTTTT,CASSVAGQNEKLFF
TRBV4-1,.,TRBD1,14,TRBJ1-1,TGCGCCAGCAGCCCGGGACAGATGAACACTGAAGCTTTCTTT,CASSPGQMNTEAFF
TRBV28,.,.,18,TRBJ1-3,TGTGCCAGCAGTTTAGACCTCGAGTTCAGGGTGGGTGGAAACACCATATATTTT,CASSLDLEFRVGGNTIYF
TRBV28,.,TRBD1,15,TRBJ2-5,TGTGCCTCAATACGGGACAGCACGAGGCAAGAGACCCAGTACTTC,CASIRDSTRQETQYF
TRBV6-5,.,TRBD1,12,TRBJ2-7,TGTGCCGGTGGGACAGGGGGTCGTGAGCAGTACTTC,CAGGTGGREQYF
TRBV6-1,.,TRBD1,15,TRBJ1-5,TGTGCCATAGAGCATTTGGAGGGGGCGCATCAGCCCCAGCATTTT,CAIEHLEGAHQPQHF
TRBV7-9,once,.,14,TRBJ1-2,TGTGCCAGCAGCCGGGAAAAACTAGGGTATGGCTACACCTTC,CASSREKLGYGYTF
TRBV18,.,.,16,TRBJ1-5,TGTGCCAGCTCACCTAATCAGGGTGGAGGCAATCAGCCCCAGCATTTT,CASSPNQGGGNQPQHF
TRBV7-2,.,.,13,TRBJ1-1,TGTGCCAGCAGCTTATGGCAGCCAGGGGCAGCTTTCTTT,CASSLWQPGAAFF
TRBV5-6,.,.,15,TRBJ1-1,TGTGCCAGCAGCCGCCCCGGGCGGTCTCACACTGAAGCTTTCTTT,CASSRPGRSHTEAFF
TRBV5-1,.,TRBD2,16,TRBJ2-1,TGCGCCAGCAGCTGGACTAGCGGGAGGGCCGGCAATGAGCAGTTCTTC,CASSWTSGRAGNEQFF
TRBV6-5,.,TRBD1,13,TRBJ2-5,TGTGCCAGCAGAGAGACAGGGTACGAGACCCAGTACTTC,CASRETGYETQYF
TRBV2,.,.,13,TRBJ1-5,TGTGCCAGCAGTGAAGGGCAGGGTCAGCCCCAGCATTTT,CASSEGQGQPQHF
TRBV7-3,.,TRBD2,18,TRBJ2-1,TGTGCCAGCAGCTTAAGGCCCCCTAGCGGGGCAAGGGGGAATGAGCAGTTCTTC,CASSLRPPSGARGNEQFF
TRBV7-6,.,.,14,TRBJ2-7,TGTGCCAGCAGCTTAACAGGGAACCAACGCGAGCAGTACTTC,CASSLTGNQREQYF
TRBV13,.,TRBD1,15,TRBJ1-3,TGTGCCAGCAGCTCGACGCAAGGGGGCATGGACACCATATATTTT,CASSSTQGGMDTIYF